Shown below are 19 T cell receptor beta chains from a single sample sequenced in a study of shared T cell receptors in the human thymus (dated by TCRdb to the early 2020s). Libraries were made using the immunoSEQ multiplex PCR assay. The source is immuneACCESS, and TCRdb retained only in-frame sequences with V and J called. Part of the clones is not carried over; for the studies checked, unresolved V genes explain less than half of this, and the remainder is unexplained. This sample gives approximately 760,000 clones in total; 80% to 90% of them show up just once. Around 0.0099% of the sample goes to the ten largest clones. These data were also filed under a second study, of human thymus T cells.

Sequenced: thymocytes. The receptors were gathered from a girl less than two years old with a congenital heart defect. Donor details come from another sample of the same person, matched by shared clones.

The rearrangement uses TRBV7-4 and TRBJ2-7; possibly TRBD2 for D (7 bases). Germline V lookup: CDR1 SGHVT, CDR2 SQSDAQ. V lost 3 bases, J lost 3 bases, and 21 bases lay in between. This CDR3 comprises 17 residues. The CDR3 is CASSFGRGAHSDYEQYF. In DNA form, the CDR3 reads TGTGCCAGCAGCTTCGGCCGGGGGGCTCACTCGGACTACGAGCAGTACTTC. Using reference TRBV7-4 and TRBJ2-7 for the parts outside the CDR3, the full variable domain is GAGVSQSPRYKVAKRGRDVALRCDSISGHVTLYWYRQTLGQGSEVLTYSQSDAQRDKSGRPSGRFSAERPERSVSTLKIQRTEQGDSAVYLCASSFGRGAHSDYEQYFGPGTRLTVT.

The chain couples TRBV19 to TRBJ2-5; no firm D call. Germline V gives CDR1 LNHDA, CDR2 SQIVND (reference sequence). The V end lost 5 bases, the J end lost 0 bases, and 13 bases lay between the germline ends. The CDR3 covers 15 residues. CDR3 sequence (DNA): TGTGCCAGTAGTCCGGCGGCCTTGTACCAAGAGACCCAGTACTTC. This codes for CASSPAALYQETQYF.

The chain couples TRBV9 to TRBJ2-3; 15 bases are a match to TRBD2. The CDR3 consists of 21 residues. Germline CDR1 reads SGDLS; CDR2 reads YYNGEE. Trimming cost V 0 bases and J 4 bases; bases outside gene matches: 15. CDR3 bases: TGTGCCAGCAGCGTAGACCCCCGGGGACTAGCGGGGGGCCCCTCCCCAGATACGCAGTATTTT. Amino acid sequence: CASSVDPRGLAGGPSPDTQYF. Together with reference TRBV9 and TRBJ2-3, the CDR3 gives the full variable domain: DSGVTQTPKHLITATGQRVTLRCSPRSGDLSVYWYQQSLDQGLQFLIQYYNGEERAKGNILERFSAQQFPDLHSELNLSSLELGDSALYFCASSVDPRGLAGGPSPDTQYFGPGTRLTVL.

This sequence joins TRBV5-4 and TRBJ1-1; D gene uncertain. CDR3 length: 15 residues. CDR1 SGHNT and CDR2 YYREEE come from the germline V gene (reference sequence). The V end lost 7 bases, the J end lost 0 bases, and 16 bases lay between the germline ends. CDR3 residues: CASRKVGPLNTEAFF. The CDR3 coding sequence is TGTGCCAGCCGTAAGGTGGGCCCCCTGAACACTGAAGCTTTCTTT.

V and J are TRBV28 and TRBJ1-5; no firm D call. From germline, CDR1 is MDHEN and CDR2 SYDVKM. The CDR3 extends over 13 amino acids. The germline V and J ends were trimmed by 0 bases and 7 bases, with 7 bases remaining between them. CDR3 protein: CASSLWHSQPQHF. As DNA, the CDR3 is TGTGCCAGCAGTTTATGGCACAGCCAGCCCCAGCATTTT.

This clone turned up a few times. The chain employs TRBV19 and TRBJ1-3, with D perhaps matching TRBD1 (5 bases). Germline V gene lookup returns CDR1 LNHDA and CDR2 SQIVND (reference sequence). Trimming stripped 3 bases from V and 0 bases from J, with 15 bases between. The CDR3 length is 17 residues. CDR3 sequence reads: CASSISFHRYSGNTIYF. The CDR3 DNA reads TGTGCCAGTAGTATTTCTTTTCACAGGTACTCTGGAAACACCATATATTTT.

This sequence joins TRBV9 and TRBJ2-1, with TRBD2 matching 7 bases. Germline trimming cut 0 bases from V and 4 bases from J; bases unmatched to any gene: 10. The CDR3 length is 17 residues. The germline V gene has CDR1 SGDLS and CDR2 YYNGEE. CDR3 bases: TGTGCCAGCAGCGTAGCTCGGGGGGTTCCAAAATACAATGAGCAGTTCTTC. It codes for CASSVARGVPKYNEQFF.

The chain has TRBV5-4 and TRBJ2-1, with D perhaps matching TRBD2 (5 bases). The CDR3 has 13 amino acids. The ends were cut back, 1 base at V and 10 bases at J, with 12 bases in the middle. Looked up from germline, CDR1 is SGHNT and CDR2 is YYREEE (reference sequence). The DNA for the CDR3 is TGTGCCAGCAGCTTGCTGGCCGGAGGAGAGCAGTTCTTC. It specifies CASSLLAGGEQFF.

V is TRBV7-9 and J is TRBJ1-1; 8 bases match TRBD1. After removal of 3 bases from V and 6 bases from J, the junction contained 15 bases not matched to a gene. The CDR3 consists of 17 residues. Germline values: CDR1 SEHNR, CDR2 FQNEAQ (reference sequence). The CDR3 DNA reads as TGTGCCAGCAGCTTGGACGGACAGGGAAGGGGGAATCCTGAAGCTTTCTTT. Its protein product is CASSLDGQGRGNPEAFF.

The chain combines TRBV14 with TRBJ1-1; 7 bases match TRBD1. Germline loops: CDR1 SGHDN, CDR2 FVKESK. V was pared by 3 bases and J by 0 bases, with 10 bases of the junction left unmatched. There are 17 residues in the CDR3. CDR3 DNA: TGTGCCAGCAGCCACGACAGGGTTTTAGCCATGAACACTGAAGCTTTCTTT. The encoded protein is CASSHDRVLAMNTEAFF.

V gene TRBV4-3 combines with J gene TRBJ2-1; 8 positions agree with TRBD2. CDR3 size: 17 residues. Trimming took 1 base from V and 4 from J; bases not matched to a gene: 9. The germline V gene encodes CDR1 LGHNA and CDR2 YSLEER. This CDR3 reads CASSQGSRGGVYNEQFF. As DNA, the CDR3 is TGCGCCAGCAGCCAAGGCTCCCGGGGGGGTGTATACAATGAGCAGTTCTTC.

A single count supports this clone. The CDR3 is CASSFEKKLFF. Here the CDR3 DNA reads TGTGCCAGCAGTTTCGAGAAAAAACTGTTTTTT. This chain joins TRBV27 and TRBJ1-4; no clear D. With 3 bases removed from V and 9 bases from J, the gap between germline ends came to 5 bases. CDR1 and CDR2 from the germline V gene are MNHEY and SMNVEV (reference sequence). This CDR3 is 11 amino acids long.

The chain joins TRBV4-1 to TRBJ2-7; TRBD1 matches at 8 bases. This CDR3 is built from 18 residues. V shed 0 bases, J shed 3 bases, and the junction held 13 bases outside the gene matches. Per germline, CDR1 MGHRA and CDR2 YSYEKL. The CDR3 DNA reads TGCGCCAGCAGCCAAGATTATGATGGGGAGACAGGGGACTACGAGCAGTACTTC. Amino acids: CASSQDYDGETGDYEQYF.

J is TRBJ2-1 and V is TRBV9; D remains ambiguous. V shed 0 bases and J shed 9 bases, with 7 bases lying between them. The germline V gene encodes CDR1 SGDLS and CDR2 YYNGEE. The length of the CDR3 is 12 residues. CDR3 sequence: CASSVVRGEQFF. The CDR3 DNA reads TGTGCCAGCAGCGTAGTTCGAGGTGAGCAGTTCTTC.

The chain carries TRBV11-2 and TRBJ1-2; no definite D call. The CDR3 contains 16 residues. Germline-derived CDR1 and CDR2 are SGHAT and FQNNGV. Trimming took off 2 bases at V and 6 bases at J, with 19 bases between the two ends. CDR3 protein: CASSLPRKGESHGYTF. The DNA of the CDR3 is TGTGCCAGCAGCTTACCCCGAAAGGGAGAATCTCATGGCTACACCTTC.

Here the CDR3 DNA reads TGTGCCAGCTCAATCCGACCTCCGGTGCGGGGGGCTTCCTACAATGAGCAGTTCTTC. Amino acid sequence: CASSIRPPVRGASYNEQFF. The chain has TRBV18 and TRBJ2-1; 8 bases agree with TRBD2. The CDR3 loop spans 19 amino acids. V trimming: 5 bases; J trimming: 1 base; junction bases outside the gene matches: 16. Germline CDR1 KGHSH, CDR2 LQKENI.

V gene TRBV28 combines with J gene TRBJ2-1, with 13 bases identical to TRBD2. The CDR3 spans 19 residues. The ends lost 6 bases at V and 9 bases at J; junction bases unmatched: 20. Germline CDR1 is MDHEN and CDR2 is SYDVKM. CDR3 amino acids: CASSQPGLAGDSRTGEQFF. The CDR3 DNA reads as TGTGCCAGCAGCCAACCCGGACTAGCGGGGGACTCACGGACTGGTGAGCAGTTCTTC. Full variable domain (outside the CDR3, taken from reference TRBV28 and TRBJ2-1): DVKVTQSSRYLVKRTGEKVFLECVQDMDHENMFWYRQDPGLGLRLIYFSYDVKMKEKGDIPEGYSVSREKKERFSLILESASTNQTSMYLCASSQPGLAGDSRTGEQFFGPGTRLTVL.

CDR3 residues: CASSWGSGGPYNEQFF. The CDR3 DNA reads as TGTGCCAGCAGCTGGGGTAGCGGGGGTCCCTACAATGAGCAGTTCTTC. This chain links TRBV5-4 with TRBJ2-1, with TRBD2 identical over 9 bases. The V gene end was trimmed by 3 bases and the J gene end by 2 bases; junction bases not matched to a gene: 6. The germline gives CDR1 SGHNT, CDR2 YYREEE (reference sequence). This CDR3 region has 16 residues. The full variable domain, its missing parts supplied by reference TRBV5-4 and TRBJ2-1, is ETGVTQSPTHLIKTRGQQVTLRCSSQSGHNTVSWYQQALGQGPQFIFQYYREEENGRGNFPPRFSGLQFPNYSSELNVNALELDDSALYLCASSWGSGGPYNEQFFGPGTRLTVL.

This chain links TRBV7-9 with TRBJ1-5, with 9 bases lining up with TRBD1. The V gene end was trimmed by 5 bases and the J gene end by 0 bases; junction bases not matched to a gene: 5. This CDR3 is 16 amino acids long. CDR1 SEHNR and CDR2 FQNEAQ come from the germline V gene (reference sequence). The CDR3: CASSQTGGYSNQPQHF. The CDR3 DNA reads as TGTGCCAGCAGCCAGACAGGGGGTTATAGCAATCAGCCCCAGCATTTT.